These 24 T cell receptor beta chains originate from one sample sequenced in a study of T cells in Graves' hyperthyroidism and ophthalmopathy. TCR beta CDR3 regions were amplified from RNA transcripts. HTBI primers were the set used in a first-round RT-PCR of the TCR CDR3. Via MiXCR, TCRdb re-called the multiplex PCR reads, giving one row per CDR3 protein. The sample carries some 600,000 distinct CDR3 sequences, about 14% recorded once. Sequencing was done on a sample of blood. Source of these receptors: a woman aged 25-40 years with Graves' hyperthyroidism that later progressed to Graves' ophthalmopathy.

At least ten counts were recorded for this clonotype. This chain connects TRBV7-3 to TRBJ2-5; D possibly corresponds to TRBD2 (6 bases). Looked up from germline, CDR1 is SGHTA and CDR2 is FQGTGA. This CDR3 spans 16 amino acids. Trimming cost V 5 bases and J 5 bases, with 21 bases left between them. CDR3 in amino acids: CASSLGGAWGGETQYF. CDR3 in DNA: TGTGCCAGCAGCCTCGGCGGGGCCTGGGGTGGGGAGACCCAGTACTTC.

The V and J genes are TRBV6-1 and TRBJ2-7; TRBD1 agrees at 10 bases. Germline lookup yields CDR1 MNHNS and CDR2 SASEGT. There are 14 residues in the CDR3. V lost 5 bases, J lost 6 bases, and 7 bases stayed unmatched. The CDR3 here is CASSKGQGISEQYF. CDR3 bases: TGTGCCAGCAGTAAGGGACAGGGGATCTCCGAGCAGTACTTC.

At least ten counts were recorded for this clonotype. This rearrangement joins TRBV30 to TRBJ2-5; D is ambiguous. Germline V gives CDR1 GTSNPN, CDR2 SVGIG (reference sequence). V was shortened by 0 bases and J by 5 bases, with 10 bases between the two germline ends. This CDR3 contains 13 residues. This CDR3 is CAWSVRLRETQYF. The CDR3 DNA is TGTGCCTGGAGTGTAAGGCTGAGGGAGACCCAGTACTTC.

This clonotype has ten or more counts. V is TRBV28 and J is TRBJ1-5; D is possibly TRBD1 (6 bases). The germline V gene has CDR1 MDHEN and CDR2 SYDVKM. The CDR3 runs to 16 residues. Trimming removed 3 bases from V and 4 bases from J, with 16 bases in between. CDR3 sequence: CASSFQGTNENQPQHF. The DNA of the CDR3 is TGTGCCAGCAGTTTCCAAGGGACAAACGAAAATCAGCCCCAGCATTTT.

Ten or more counts support this clonotype. The chain is built from TRBV6-1 and TRBJ1-1; the D is unclear. V lost 6 bases and J lost 0, with 8 bases in between. Germline values: CDR1 MNHNS, CDR2 SASEGT. This CDR3 has 13 amino acids. CDR3 nucleotides: TGTGCCAGCAGCGCCGAAATGAACACTGAAGCTTTCTTT. It translates to CASSAEMNTEAFF.

This clonotype was picked up many times. CDR3 nucleotides: TGTGCCAGCAGTGAAGCGTTAGGGGGGACCGGGGAGCTGTTTTTT. It specifies CASSEALGGTGELFF. The V and J genes are TRBV2 and TRBJ2-2; D could derive from TRBD1 or TRBD2 (6 bases each). CDR3 length equals 15 residues. The germline V gene has CDR1 SNHLY and CDR2 FYNNEI. Trimming removed 0 bases at V and 5 bases at J, with 10 bases between.

This clonotype was seen a single time. V and J are TRBV28 and TRBJ2-3; 7 bases fit TRBD1. V was clipped by 6 bases and J by 7 bases; unmatched bases: 4. This CDR3 comprises 12 residues. In germline, CDR1 is MDHEN, CDR2 SYDVKM. For the CDR3, the DNA is TGTGCCAGCAGAGACAGGGCGTATACGCAGTATTTT. It encodes CASRDRAYTQYF.

This clonotype was detected ten times or more. The V call is TRBV4-1, the J call TRBJ2-5; D is uncertain. Germline V gene lookup returns CDR1 MGHRA and CDR2 YSYEKL. The V end was cut by 0 bases, the J end by 4 bases, with 15 bases between. The CDR3 length is 16 residues. The CDR3 nucleotides read TGCGCCAGCAGCCAAGAAGTATTAGGGCGGCTAGAGACCCAGTACTTC. This codes for CASSQEVLGRLETQYF.

This chain links TRBV7-8 with TRBJ2-6, with D maybe TRBD1 (6 bases). Between the trimmed V and J ends, which lost 3 bases and 0 bases, there was a span of 15 bases. This CDR3 spans 18 amino acids. Germline V gene data show CDR1 as SGHVS and CDR2 as FQNEAQ. The CDR3 protein is CASSLSGTTTSGANVLTF. In nucleotides, the CDR3 is TGTGCCAGCAGCTTGTCCGGGACAACCACCTCTGGGGCCAACGTCCTGACTTTC.

This clonotype was recorded many times. CDR3 bases: TGTGCCAGCAGTGAGAATAGGGTGAGCCTCACAGATACGCAGTATTTT. It translates to CASSENRVSLTDTQYF. The chain carries TRBV6-1 and TRBJ2-3; D not certain. Germline V gene sequence: CDR1 MNHNS, CDR2 SASEGT. V dropped 3 bases and J dropped 2 bases, with 15 bases sitting between them. The CDR3 is 16 residues long.

CDR3: CASTKREGLYNEQFF. CDR3 coding DNA: TGTGCCAGCACCAAACGGGAGGGCCTTTACAATGAGCAGTTCTTC. This rearrangement joins TRBV27 to TRBJ2-1; TRBD2 matches at 8 bases. Per germline, CDR1 MNHEY and CDR2 SMNVEV (reference sequence). The CDR3 has 15 amino acids. The J segment lost 4 bases and the V segment lost 7 bases, leaving 9 bases of the junction unmatched.

This clonotype was recorded a few times. The V call is TRBV7-8, the J call TRBJ2-6, with a possible D match to TRBD1 (5 bases). The germline V gene has CDR1 SGHVS and CDR2 FQNEAQ. This CDR3 has 19 amino acids. The germline V and J ends were trimmed by 4 bases and 0 bases, with 19 bases remaining between them. CDR3 region: CASSYGQGRAFSGANVLTF. In DNA, the CDR3 is TGTGCCAGCAGCTACGGTCAGGGCAGGGCTTTCTCTGGGGCCAACGTCCTGACTTTC.

This clonotype has at least ten counts. The CDR3 coding sequence is TGTGCCAGCAGTGAAGTCCAGGCTCCCTACACCTTC. The encoded protein is CASSEVQAPYTF. The chain employs TRBV2 and TRBJ1-2; no firm D call. Trimming stripped 1 base from V and 10 bases from J, with 10 bases between. The CDR3 contains 12 residues. CDR1 is SNHLY, CDR2 FYNNEI, per germline. Combining the CDR3 with reference TRBV2 and TRBJ1-2 gives the whole variable domain EPEVTQTPSHQVTQMGQEVILRCVPISNHLYFYWYRQILGQKVEFLVSFYNNEISEKSEIFDDQFSVERPDGSNFTLKIRSTKLEDSAMYFCASSEVQAPYTFGSGTRLTVV.

This clonotype has only a few counts. The chain couples TRBV27 to TRBJ1-5, with TRBD1 matching 8 bases. The CDR3 is made up of 15 amino acids. Germline V CDR1 and CDR2: MNHEY, SMNVEV (reference sequence). Trimming took 7 bases from V and 7 from J; bases not matched to a gene: 12. CDR3 residues: CASTLRQGAGQPQHF. The CDR3 DNA reads TGTGCCAGCACCCTTAGGCAGGGGGCAGGGCAGCCCCAGCATTTT.

The chain links TRBV12-3 or TRBV12-4 to TRBJ2-7; 12 bases agree with TRBD1. The trim removed 4 bases at V and 4 bases at J, leaving 5 bases unmatched. This CDR3 comprises 15 residues. DNA for the CDR3: TGTGCCAGCAGTTCAAGGGGACAGGGGGCTTACGAGCAGTACTTC. This gives the protein CASSSRGQGAYEQYF.

This clonotype was observed at least ten times. The chain uses TRBV4-1 and TRBJ2-5; perhaps TRBD2 as D (5 bases). V dropped 1 base and J dropped 5 bases, with 8 bases sitting between them. This CDR3 has 13 amino acids. Germline CDR1 MGHRA, CDR2 YSYEKL. DNA of the CDR3: TGCGCCAGCAGCCAAGTGGTAGCGGAGACCCAGTACTTC. This sequence encodes CASSQVVAETQYF.

This clonotype occurred many times. V usage is TRBV28 and J usage is TRBJ1-2, with D hard to call. This CDR3 has 14 residues. V was cut by 3 bases and J by 5 bases, with 13 bases left in between. Germline values: CDR1 MDHEN, CDR2 SYDVKM. CDR3 sequence (DNA): TGTGCCAGCAGTTTTGGGCAGAACGATTATGGCTACACCTTC. It specifies CASSFGQNDYGYTF.

This clonotype was counted many times. The rearrangement joins TRBV6-1 to TRBJ1-2, with D possibly matching TRBD1 (6 bases). Per the germline V gene, CDR1 is MNHNS and CDR2 is SASEGT. Trimming removed 2 bases at V and 0 bases at J, with 13 bases between. The CDR3 extends over 16 amino acids. The DNA for the CDR3 is TGTGCCAGCAGTGAAAGGGGGGGCCGGACTAACTATGGCTACACCTTC. Its translation is CASSERGGRTNYGYTF.

This clonotype was detected ten times or more. The J gene is TRBJ2-1, the V gene TRBV28; D is undetermined. The CDR3 is made up of 10 amino acids. Germline-derived CDR1 and CDR2 are MDHEN and SYDVKM. V lost 3 bases, J lost 10 bases, and 4 bases lay in between. The CDR3 spells CASSFDEQFF. DNA for the CDR3: TGTGCCAGCAGTTTCGACGAGCAGTTCTTC. Full variable domain (missing parts from reference TRBV28 and TRBJ2-1): DVKVTQSSRYLVKRTGEKVFLECVQDMDHENMFWYRQDPGLGLRLIYFSYDVKMKEKGDIPEGYSVSREKKERFSLILESASTNQTSMYLCASSFDEQFFGPGTRLTVL.

As for this clonotype: This may come from a read error, since a much larger clone is one base off. In this CDR3 the conserved last residue, phenylalanine or tryptophan, is missing, so a read error is likely. The J gene is TRBJ2-7, the V gene TRBV6-5; 9 bases are shared with TRBD2. This CDR3 contains 16 residues. V gave up 4 bases and J gave up 1 base; unmatched junction bases: 8. Per the germline V gene, CDR1 is MNHEY and CDR2 is SVGAGI. CDR3 sequence reads: CASSSVRTSASYEQYS. CDR3 DNA: TGTGCCAGCAGTTCTGTTCGGACTAGCGCTTCCTACGAGCAGTACTCC.

Many counts were recorded for this clonotype. The chain links TRBV6-1 to TRBJ1-1, with D maybe TRBD1 (5 bases). Trimming cost V 5 bases and J 2 bases, with 12 bases left between them. Germline V CDR1 and CDR2: MNHNS, SASEGT. This CDR3 is 14 amino acids long. The CDR3 loop reads CASSYADSNTEAFF. DNA for the CDR3: TGTGCCAGCAGTTACGCCGACAGTAACACTGAAGCTTTCTTT.

This clonotype was detected a few times. This chain connects TRBV20-1 to TRBJ2-5, with 9 bases aligning to TRBD2. The CDR3 consists of 14 residues. Germline values: CDR1 DFQATT, CDR2 SNEGSKA (reference sequence). Trimming took 1 base from V and 2 from J; bases not matched to a gene: 2. The DNA of the CDR3 is TGCAGTGCTAGAGGGACTAGCGCACAAGAGACCCAGTACTTC. As protein: CSARGTSAQETQYF.

This clonotype was detected many times. The gene calls are TRBV7-8 and TRBJ2-6; D not resolved. Germline loops: CDR1 SGHVS, CDR2 FQNEAQ. V was trimmed by 1 base and J by 4 bases, leaving 14 bases between them. The CDR3 covers 17 residues. Here the CDR3 DNA reads TGTGCCAGCAGCTTAGGGCCCCCGGATTTAGGGGCCAACGTCCTGACTTTC. Protein product: CASSLGPPDLGANVLTF.

The chain combines TRBV2 with TRBJ1-2; possible D gene TRBD1, 5 bases. In germline, CDR1 is SNHLY, CDR2 FYNNEI. V shed 10 bases and J shed 5 bases, with 29 bases lying between them. The CDR3 loop spans 17 amino acids. The CDR3 bases are TGTGCCACCAACGGGGAGCAGGGCCTGATGGGGTCTTATGGCTACACCTTC. Encoded protein: CATNGEQGLMGSYGYTF.